The sequence of this TCR beta chain was determined in a study of blood T cells in healthy people across ages. This clonotype was counted between two and nine times. Then a second PCR, running roughly 7 to 11 cycles, was carried out with a sample-barcoded 5' primer and a J-beta primer mix. In TCRdb, the 5' RACE reads were re-called with MiXCR into one record per CDR3 protein. The sample lists 650,000 to 800,000 distinct CDR3 sequences, 40% to 50% occurring once. The sequence was collected from a man between 60 and 70 years old in good health. The sample comprised blood.

CDR3 nucleotides: TGTGCCAGCAGTCGGACTAGCGGGGGCTCCTCTGGGGCCAACGTCCTGACTTTC. Amino acid sequence: CASSRTSGGSSGANVLTF. The rearrangement uses TRBV12-3 or TRBV12-4 and TRBJ2-6, with 13 bases fitting TRBD2. There are 18 residues in the CDR3. Trimming at V came to 5 bases and at J to 0 bases, leaving 4 bases not matched to a gene.